Sample share makes the clone carrying this T cell receptor (beta chain) medium-sized. Antigen specificity is unknown. Documented time point: sample taken at primary tumor resection. Unsorted whole RNA of tumor, nontumor lung or frozen PBMC was sequenced. The data are from a study of spatial heterogeneity in lung cancer. Study details: Averaged across combinations, each unique TCR and UMI pairing appeared more than ten times in raw reads, which were uncorrected. Study results and limitations: Ubiquitous, expanded tumor-derived TCRs were more frequently observed in blood at resection than at follow-up.

The CDR3 spans 14 residues. Per the germline V gene, CDR1 is MNHEY and CDR2 is SMNVEV (reference sequence). J was trimmed by 2 bases and V by 6 bases; bases with no gene match: 3. Individually, TCR cDNA molecules were each labelled with a unique molecular identifier. TCRdb reanalysed the 5' RACE reads using MiXCR and keeps one entry per CDR3 protein. The sample has under 30,000 distinct CDR3 sequences, 3.3% seen once. The origin of this receptor is a female donor with early-stage non-small cell lung cancer. Sequencing was performed on PBMCs, taken at surgery. The rearrangement joins TRBV27 to TRBJ2-3; 9 bases line up with TRBD1. The DNA for the CDR3 is TGTGCCAGCAGAAGGGACAGGGCCACAGATACGCAGTATTTT. This sequence encodes CASRRDRATDTQYF.